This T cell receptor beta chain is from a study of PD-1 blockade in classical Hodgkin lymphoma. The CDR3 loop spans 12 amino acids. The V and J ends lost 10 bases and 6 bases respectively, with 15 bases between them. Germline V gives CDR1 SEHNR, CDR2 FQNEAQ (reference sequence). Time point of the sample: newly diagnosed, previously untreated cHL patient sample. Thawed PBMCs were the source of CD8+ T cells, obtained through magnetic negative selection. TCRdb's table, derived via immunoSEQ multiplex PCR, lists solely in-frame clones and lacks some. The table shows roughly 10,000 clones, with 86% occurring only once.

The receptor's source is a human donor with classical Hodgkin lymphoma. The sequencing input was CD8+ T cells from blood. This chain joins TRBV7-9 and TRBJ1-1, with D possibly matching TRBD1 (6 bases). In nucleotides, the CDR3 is TGTGCCATTAAACAGGGAGATGCTGAAGCTTTCTTT. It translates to CAIKQGDAEAFF.